The rows below give T cell receptor beta chains drawn from one sample of a study of type 1 and type 2 diabetes patients. TCRdb recomputed calls from the multiplex PCR reads with MiXCR, one row per CDR3 protein. Of approximately 260,000 distinct CDR3 sequences detected, roughly 50% appear once; the ten largest clones hold roughly 15%. The specimen was peripheral blood mononuclear cells (PBMCs). These receptors all stem from a man in his late teens or twenties with type 2 diabetes. Each CDR3 is given with its conserved first and last residue. Fields, in order: CDR3 DNA, CDR3 protein, V gene, J gene, D gene, clone size. The D gene is left open where the match is weak. Expanded clones are given a class, and other clones once, few, many or no size at all.

cdr3_nt: TGTGCCAGCAGCCAACTTGTGACGAATACGCAGTATTTT
cdr3_aa: CASSQLVTNTQYF
v_call: TRBV14
j_call: TRBJ2-3
d_call: NA
clone_size: NA

cdr3_nt: TGTGCCAGCAGAGGTGCCTCGGGAAACACTGAAGCTTTCTTT
cdr3_aa: CASRGASGNTEAFF
v_call: TRBV2
j_call: TRBJ1-1
d_call: NA
clone_size: NA

cdr3_nt: TGTGCCATCAGTGTACAGGAGAATCAGCCCCAGCATTTT
cdr3_aa: CAISVQENQPQHF
v_call: TRBV10-3
j_call: TRBJ1-5
d_call: NA
clone_size: NA

cdr3_nt: TGCGCCAGCAGCCCGAAGAGGACCCAGTACTTC
cdr3_aa: CASSPKRTQYF
v_call: TRBV5-1
j_call: TRBJ2-5
d_call: NA
clone_size: few

cdr3_nt: TGTGCCAGCAGCTTAGAGTACACCGGGACTGAAGCTTTCTTT
cdr3_aa: CASSLEYTGTEAFF
v_call: TRBV7-8
j_call: TRBJ1-1
d_call: NA
clone_size: once

cdr3_nt: TGTGCCACCAGCAGCATAGGAGGGAGCTTTAGTGAAAAACTGTTTTTT
cdr3_aa: CATSSIGGSFSEKLFF
v_call: TRBV15
j_call: TRBJ1-4
d_call: NA
clone_size: few

cdr3_nt: TGCGCCAGCGCCCCGGGTCCCACCTACGAGCAGTACTTC
cdr3_aa: CASAPGPTYEQYF
v_call: TRBV10-1
j_call: TRBJ2-7
d_call: NA
clone_size: few

cdr3_nt: TGCAGTGCTAGACGGTTAATCAACAATGAGCAGTTCTTC
cdr3_aa: CSARRLINNEQFF
v_call: TRBV20-1
j_call: TRBJ2-1
d_call: NA
clone_size: NA

cdr3_nt: TGCAGTGCTAGAGATGGGGATATGGGAAACATTCAGTACTTC
cdr3_aa: CSARDGDMGNIQYF
v_call: TRBV20-1
j_call: TRBJ2-4
d_call: NA
clone_size: NA

cdr3_nt: TGTGCCAGCAGAGAACTAAGCGGGGGGGATACCTACGAGCAGTACTTC
cdr3_aa: CASRELSGGDTYEQYF
v_call: TRBV6-1
j_call: TRBJ2-7
d_call: TRBD2
clone_size: NA

cdr3_nt: TGTGCCAGCAGTTTCGTCCCCGCTAGCGGGAGGACCAATGAGCAGTTCTTC
cdr3_aa: CASSFVPASGRTNEQFF
v_call: TRBV12-3/TRBV12-4
j_call: TRBJ2-1
d_call: TRBD2
clone_size: NA